This T cell receptor beta chain was obtained from a study of naive and memory T cell subsets. Ligated cDNA underwent four rounds of PCR with nested alpha and beta constant region primers and SP2. A single record per CDR3 protein comes from TCRdb applying MiXCR to the UMI-ligation and nested PCR reads. Of more than 30,000 distinct CDR3 sequences listed, under 8.5% are singletons. With 7 bases removed from V and 6 bases from J, the gap between germline ends came to 9 bases. Germline CDR1 SGHNT, CDR2 YYREEE (reference sequence). CDR3 size: 11 residues. Treatment described: skin biopsy from PPD injection site in Mantoux-positive individual. TCR cDNA received a 3' ligated oligonucleotide that carried a UMI. Individuals with a positive Mantoux test gave biopsies from PPD-injected skin. This clonotype was seen ten or more times.

The J gene is TRBJ2-3, the V gene TRBV5-4; no firm D call. The sample was skin, taken from a tuberculin skin test site. This clonotype was sampled from an adult in good health. The CDR3 sequence: CASHAVDTQYF. In DNA, the CDR3 is TGTGCCAGCCATGCTGTTGATACGCAGTATTTT.